The entry below describes one T cell receptor (beta chain). As yet, its antigen is unknown. Sample-barcoded 5' priming and a J-beta primer mix drove a second PCR of roughly 7 to 11 cycles. Each CDR3 protein gets one entry after TCRdb re-called the 5' RACE reads with MiXCR. Of more than 1.4 million distinct CDR3 sequences detected, approximately 38% appear once; the ten largest clones hold approximately 7.9%. Trimming took 3 bases from V and 0 from J; bases not matched to a gene: 11. This CDR3 is built from 16 residues. Germline loops: CDR1 DFQATT, CDR2 SNEGSKA (reference sequence). The sample belongs to a study of blood T cells in healthy people across ages. Findings of the study overall: Strongly correlated with naive T cell percentage was TCR beta diversity. Not knowing donor CMV status may have confounded expanded clonotype changes.

Sequenced material: blood. The sequence derives from a woman in her late teens or twenties in good health. This chain joins TRBV20-1 and TRBJ2-7; 7 positions agree with TRBD2. This CDR3 is CSARDPKAGNSYEQYF. The CDR3 coding sequence is TGCAGTGCTAGGGACCCCAAAGCGGGGAACTCCTACGAGCAGTACTTC.